Included here is one TCR beta chain sequence, with context. Its cognate antigen is unknown. This record comes from a study of cytomegalovirus exposure and HLA in healthy donors. Study background: Per a later analysis, the 666 first-cohort and 100 to 150 validation repertoires shared one platform.

The donors belonged to the approximately 120-subject validation cohort, separate from the roughly 700-subject first cohort. Germline V gene data show CDR1 as MNHNY and CDR2 as SVGAGI (reference sequence). This CDR3 is 14 amino acids long. With 1 base removed from V and 0 bases from J, the gap between germline ends came to 7 bases. Study-wide points: A list of more than 150 TCR beta chains associated with cytomegalovirus was given. Most sequenced TCRs were rare (though some public TCRs occurred in many donors).

This table comes from immunoSEQ multiplex PCR, and its TCRdb copy is limited to in-frame clones, with some not included. Found here are around 49,000 clones, around 94% of them singletons; the top ten hold approximately 7.8%. The gene calls are TRBV6-6 and TRBJ2-7; D remains ambiguous. This TCR came from a woman aged 18-30 years in good health and CMV-seropositive. Sequenced: PBMCs. CDR3 coding DNA: TGTGCCAGCAGTTACTTAATTAGCTCCTACGAGCAGTACTTC. As protein: CASSYLISSYEQYF.